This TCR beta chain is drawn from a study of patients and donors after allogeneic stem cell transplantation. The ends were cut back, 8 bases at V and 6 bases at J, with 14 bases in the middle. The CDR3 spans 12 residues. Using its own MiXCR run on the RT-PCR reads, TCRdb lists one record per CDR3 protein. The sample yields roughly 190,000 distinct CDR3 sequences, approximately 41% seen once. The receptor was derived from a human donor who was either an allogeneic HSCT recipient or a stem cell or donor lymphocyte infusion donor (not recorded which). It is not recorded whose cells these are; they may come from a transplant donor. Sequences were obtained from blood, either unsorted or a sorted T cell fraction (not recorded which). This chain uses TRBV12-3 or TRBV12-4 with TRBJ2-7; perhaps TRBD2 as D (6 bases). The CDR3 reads CASSENGSEQYF. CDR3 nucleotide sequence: TGTGCCAGCTCCGAGAACGGGAGCGAGCAGTACTTC.